One and the same sample provided the 29 T cell receptor beta chains below, sequenced in a study of patients and donors after allogeneic stem cell transplantation. TCRdb reanalysed the RT-PCR reads using MiXCR and keeps one entry per CDR3 protein. The sample shows approximately 160,000 distinct CDR3 sequences, 24% of them seen only once. The sample taken for sequencing was blood, either unsorted or a sorted T cell fraction (not recorded which). These receptor sequences come from a human donor who was either an allogeneic HSCT recipient or a stem cell or donor lymphocyte infusion donor (not recorded which). It is not recorded whose cells these are; they may come from a transplant donor.

The chain carries TRBV12-5 and TRBJ2-2, with 10 bases aligning to TRBD1. The germline gives CDR1 LGHNT, CDR2 FRNRAP. This CDR3 is built from 17 residues. V shed 0 bases, J shed 6 bases, and the junction held 7 bases outside the gene matches. The CDR3, as DNA: TGTGCTAGTGGTTTGGTACTAGGGACAGGGGTCGCCGGGGAGCTGTTTTTT. Residues: CASGLVLGTGVAGELFF.

This clonotype showed up just a few times. The genes are TRBV5-6 and TRBJ2-1; weak D call: TRBD2 (6 bases). Trimming cost V 4 bases and J 0 bases, with 8 bases left between them. The CDR3 extends over 14 amino acids. Germline V gene data show CDR1 as SGHDT and CDR2 as YYEEEE. The CDR3 sequence is CASSGGSSYNEQFF. CDR3 DNA sequence: TGTGCCAGCAGCGGGGGGAGCTCCTACAATGAGCAGTTCTTC.

The chain couples TRBV12-3 or TRBV12-4 to TRBJ1-4; weak D call: TRBD1 (5 bases). The CDR3 spans 15 residues. Deletions cut 3 bases from V and 4 bases from J, with 12 bases between. The CDR3 loop is CASSLGRDGNEKLFF. In nucleotides, the CDR3 is TGTGCCAGCAGTTTGGGCAGGGACGGTAATGAAAAACTGTTTTTT.

This clonotype came up a few times. This chain connects TRBV3-2 to TRBJ2-5. TRBV3-2 is marked as a pseudogene. CDR3 size: 12 residues. The CDR3 DNA is TGTGCCAGCAGCCAAGGTCAAGAGACCCAGTACTTC. Its translation: CASSQGQETQYF.

V and J are TRBV6-5 and TRBJ1-6; 10 bases match TRBD1. The CDR3 length is 15 residues. V was clipped by 6 bases and J by 7 bases; unmatched bases: 6. Germline V gene sequence: CDR1 MNHEY, CDR2 SVGAGI. In nucleotides, the CDR3 is TGTGCCAGCAGCTATAGGACAGGGGGAAATTCACCCCTCCACTTT. Amino acid sequence: CASSYRTGGNSPLHF.

This clonotype was seen only a few times. The V gene is TRBV5-1, the J gene TRBJ2-3; D remains unclear. Trimming cost V 6 bases and J 0 bases, with 14 bases left between them. The CDR3 runs to 15 residues. Germline V gene sequence: CDR1 SGHRS, CDR2 YFSETQ. CDR3 in amino acids: CASKGNLPSTDTQYF. Written as DNA, the CDR3 is TGCGCCAGCAAGGGAAACCTCCCTAGCACAGATACGCAGTATTTT.

In its sample, this clonotype was seen a few times. This chain joins TRBV12-3 or TRBV12-4 and TRBJ2-7; D is unresolved. Trimming took 4 bases from V and 4 from J, leaving 8 bases between them. The CDR3 spans 12 residues. CDR3 region: CASSYDQYEQYF. In DNA, the CDR3 is TGTGCCAGCAGTTACGACCAGTACGAGCAGTACTTC.

This chain joins TRBV5-1 and TRBJ2-1, with 9 bases that match TRBD2. CDR3 length: 13 residues. V was pared by 8 bases and J by 6 bases, with 6 bases of the junction left unmatched. Germline loops: CDR1 SGHRS, CDR2 YFSETQ. DNA for the CDR3: TGCGCCAGTCGCGGGGGGGCCTCCAATGAGCAGTTCTTC. The encoded protein is CASRGGASNEQFF.

The chain recombines TRBV4-1 with TRBJ2-1; D is possibly TRBD2 (5 bases). The length of the CDR3 is 12 residues. Trimming left V 1 base short and J 9 bases short, with 7 bases between. Germline CDR1 MGHRA, CDR2 YSYEKL. For the CDR3, the DNA is TGCGCCAGCAGCCAAGTCGGAGGTGAGCAGTTCTTC. This gives the protein CASSQVGGEQFF.

This clonotype was observed a single time. The chain joins TRBV3-1 to TRBJ2-5; 11 bases agree with TRBD2. Germline V lookup: CDR1 LGHDT, CDR2 YNNKEL (reference sequence). V lost 1 base and J lost 4; bases outside the gene matches: 11. This CDR3 contains 18 residues. The CDR3 DNA follows: TGTGCCAGCAGCCAAGTGCTCCCTAGCGGGGGGTACGGAGAGACCCAGTACTTC. Residues: CASSQVLPSGGYGETQYF.

The sample holds a few counts of this clonotype. The gene calls are TRBV6-1 and TRBJ2-7; D gene unclear. CDR3 length: 14 amino acids. Trimming cost V 6 bases and J 0 bases, with 12 bases left between them. The V gene's germline CDR1 is MNHNS and CDR2 SASEGT. The CDR3 here is CASRNGRSSYEQYF. As DNA, the CDR3 is TGTGCCAGCAGGAACGGACGAAGCTCCTACGAGCAGTACTTC.

V and J are TRBV5-1 and TRBJ1-6; D gene uncertain. Trimming removed 3 bases from V and 9 bases from J, with 16 bases in between. This CDR3 is 15 amino acids long. Per germline, CDR1 SGHRS and CDR2 YFSETQ. The CDR3 DNA follows: TGCGCCAGCAGCTCCAGCCAGGCAGGTGGTTCACCCCTCCACTTT. Protein: CASSSSQAGGSPLHF.

This clonotype showed up just a few times. The chain employs TRBV5-1 and TRBJ2-3, with 7 bases aligning to TRBD2. The CDR3 sequence is 17 residues long. Germline V gene data show CDR1 as SGHRS and CDR2 as YFSETQ. With 4 bases clipped from V and 6 bases from J, the junction kept 17 bases outside the gene matches. In DNA form, the CDR3 reads TGCGCCAGCAGCGAGGTCGATCCGGGAGGCGGCCATGATACGCAGTATTTT. It encodes CASSEVDPGGGHDTQYF.

This clonotype was observed a handful of times. V and J are TRBV5-1 and TRBJ1-1; D not resolved. CDR3 length equals 16 residues. Germline CDR1 SGHRS, CDR2 YFSETQ. V was clipped by 2 bases and J by 1 base, with 15 bases between them. In nucleotides, the CDR3 is TGCGCCAGCAGCTTTAGAATACCGGGGAGGAACACTGAAGCTTTCTTT. Its translation is CASSFRIPGRNTEAFF. The variable domain in full, completed from reference TRBV5-1 and TRBJ1-1, reads KAGVTQTPRYLIKTRGQQVTLSCSPISGHRSVSWYQQTPGQGLQFLFEYFSETQRNKGNFPGRFSGRQFSNSRSEMNVSTLELGDSALYLCASSFRIPGRNTEAFFGQGTRLTVV.

The genes are TRBV7-2 and TRBJ2-3, with D possibly TRBD2 on 6 matching bases. The CDR3 contains 16 residues. Germline assignment: CDR1 SGHTA and CDR2 FQGNSA. Trimming shortened V by 4 bases and J by 0 bases, and 14 bases separated the two germline ends. The CDR3 DNA is TGTGCCAGCAGCTCCCGAGGCGGGGTTAGCACAGATACGCAGTATTTT. Translation: CASSSRGGVSTDTQYF.

This sequence joins TRBV7-2 and TRBJ1-5; D gene ambiguous. V lost 1 base to trimming and J lost 4 bases, with 11 bases between them. Per germline, CDR1 SGHTA and CDR2 FQGNSA. This CDR3 has 15 amino acids. CDR3 residues: CASSLEPGGNQPQHF. The CDR3 nucleotides are TGTGCCAGCAGCTTAGAACCCGGTGGGAATCAGCCCCAGCATTTT.

The genes are TRBV30 and TRBJ2-1; 12 positions agree with TRBD2. This CDR3 is built from 19 residues. The germline V gene has CDR1 GTSNPN and CDR2 SVGIG (reference sequence). V lost 0 bases and J lost 0; bases outside the gene matches: 9. The CDR3: CAWSVGLAGGSRSYNEQFF. The CDR3 nucleotides read TGTGCCTGGAGTGTAGGGCTAGCGGGAGGGTCCCGCTCCTACAATGAGCAGTTCTTC.

This clonotype was seen only a few times. V gene TRBV20-1 combines with J gene TRBJ1-1, with D hard to call. V lost 5 bases to trimming and J lost 3 bases, with 4 bases between them. The CDR3 is made up of 10 amino acids. Germline V gene sequence: CDR1 DFQATT, CDR2 SNEGSKA (reference sequence). In DNA form, the CDR3 reads TGCAGTGCTTGGGACACTGAAGCTTTCTTT. Protein: CSAWDTEAFF.

J is TRBJ2-7 and V is TRBV5-1, with 9 bases that match TRBD1. CDR3 length: 14 residues. Germline CDR1 reads SGHRS; CDR2 reads YFSETQ. Trimming removed 0 bases from V and 2 bases from J; junction bases left unmatched: 0. The CDR3 DNA follows: TGCGCCAGCAGCTTGGGGGACAGGGCCTACGAGCAGTACTTC. Translation: CASSLGDRAYEQYF.

This sequence joins TRBV20-1 and TRBJ1-1; D gene ambiguous. Between the trimmed V and J ends, which lost 5 bases and 4 bases, there was a span of 17 bases. The CDR3 has 14 residues. Per germline, CDR1 DFQATT and CDR2 SNEGSKA (reference sequence). Here the CDR3 DNA reads TGCAGTGCTGACTCTCGGTTGGCGAGCACTGAAGCTTTCTTT. It encodes CSADSRLASTEAFF.

CDR3 DNA: TGTGCCAGCAGTTTCGGGCTAGCGGACTACGAGCAGTACTTC. This translates into CASSFGLADYEQYF. The chain employs TRBV12-3 or TRBV12-4 and TRBJ2-7; TRBD2 aligns across 7 bases. V dropped 3 bases and J dropped 3; count of bases not matched to a gene: 5. The CDR3 runs to 14 residues.

The rearrangement links TRBV30 to TRBJ2-3; a weak D match, TRBD1 (6 bases). Per germline, CDR1 GTSNPN and CDR2 SVGIG (reference sequence). This CDR3 contains 15 residues. With 2 bases removed from V and 3 bases from J, the gap between germline ends came to 15 bases. The CDR3 DNA is TGTGCCTGGAGTCCCAGGGGCCTGCGGACAGATACGCAGTATTTT. It is translated as CAWSPRGLRTDTQYF.

Only a few counts were recorded for this clonotype. This chain uses TRBV6-5 with TRBJ1-6; a weak D match, TRBD1 (5 bases). Trimming cost V 8 bases and J 8 bases, with 22 bases left between them. The CDR3 consists of 16 residues. Per germline, CDR1 MNHEY and CDR2 SVGAGI. CDR3 sequence: CASRFYVWGFDSPLHF. The CDR3, as DNA: TGTGCCAGCCGATTTTACGTTTGGGGCTTCGATTCACCCCTCCACTTT.

The chain combines TRBV27 with TRBJ2-1; D might be TRBD2 (5 bases). Trimming shortened V by 5 bases and J by 5 bases, and 16 bases separated the two germline ends. Germline CDR1 reads MNHEY; CDR2 reads SMNVEV (reference sequence). The CDR3 runs to 15 residues. CDR3 in DNA: TGTGCCAGCAGTCCCCCGGGCTGGGGAGACAATGAGCAGTTCTTC. Translation gives CASSPPGWGDNEQFF.

This clonotype came up a few times. This chain links TRBV7-2 with TRBJ1-1; D is unresolved. The CDR3 extends over 18 amino acids. V was cut by 3 bases and J by 3 bases, with 23 bases left in between. Germline CDR1 is SGHTA and CDR2 is FQGNSA. CDR3 amino acids: CASSFSRSQWTSYTEAFF. The CDR3, as DNA: TGTGCCAGCAGCTTTAGTCGGTCGCAGTGGACTTCGTACACTGAAGCTTTCTTT.

V and J are TRBV20-1 and TRBJ1-1, with TRBD1 as a possible D gene (5 bases). Germline values: CDR1 DFQATT, CDR2 SNEGSKA (reference sequence). This CDR3 comprises 10 residues. V gave up 5 bases and J gave up 5 bases, with 6 bases separating them. The CDR3 reads CSARTTEAFF. The CDR3 DNA sequence: TGCAGTGCTCGGACAACTGAAGCTTTCTTT.

J is TRBJ1-1 and V is TRBV12-1; TRBD1, as called in the table, went unchecked against the DNA. TRBV12-1 constitutes a pseudogene. CDR3 length equals 13 residues. The CDR3 sequence is CASSGGQDTEAFF. The DNA of the CDR3 is TGTGCCAGCAGCGGGGGACAGGACACCGAAGCTTTCTTT.

This clonotype was recorded a few times. The chain uses TRBV20-1 and TRBJ2-3; 11 bases are shared with TRBD2. Per the germline V gene, CDR1 is DFQATT and CDR2 is SNEGSKA (reference sequence). This CDR3 comprises 15 residues. V trimming: 5 bases; J trimming: 0 bases; junction bases outside the gene matches: 4. CDR3 amino acids: CSASRTSGSTDTQYF. CDR3 nucleotide sequence: TGCAGTGCTTCCCGGACTAGCGGGAGCACAGATACGCAGTATTTT.

This chain links TRBV29-1 with TRBJ1-2; 8 bases align to TRBD1. The CDR3 is made up of 13 amino acids. Germline CDR1 is SQVTM and CDR2 is ANQGSEA. Trimming cost V 7 bases and J 6 bases; bases outside gene matches: 10. The CDR3 nucleotides read TGCAGCGCCAGCAATAGGGGACAGGATGGCTACACCTTC. Residues: CSASNRGQDGYTF.